This is a list of T cell receptor beta chains from one sample in a study of shared clonotypes between healthy human individuals. Libraries were prepared by immunoSEQ multiplex PCR; TCRdb keeps only in-frame clonotypes and omits some of them. The sample carries 1.6 million or so clones, 98% recorded once. Sequencing was performed on naive CD4+ T cells sorted from blood. Receptors were obtained from a man aged 25-45 years in good health. Each CDR3 is given with its conserved first and last residue.

cdr3_aa | v_call
CASRFRDNEFF | TRBV11-2
CASSYLAGGTGELFF | TRBV28
CASSIRGRVSGNTIYF | TRBV19
CASSSYRLAGGSYEQYF | TRBV28
CASSLGANTEAFF | TRBV13
CASSLARFRTGELFF | TRBV28
CASSPGLHRIGANEKLFF | TRBV19
CASSPPVEGSYNEQFF | TRBV18
CASSYSRYRTGEYF | TRBV6-5
CASSPRLAGATYEQYF | TRBV18
CASSQLAGGRETQYF | TRBV7-6
CASSVVLGDFDGYTF | TRBV9
CASILGGQGNRNYGYTF | TRBV28
CASSRTGVAGELFF | TRBV19
CATSRELGQGSAYGYTF | TRBV15
CASSGGSGSINGELFF | TRBV18
CASSFSGSVYEQYF | TRBV28
CASSPIPPGQGSGANVLTF | TRBV18
CASSSGDPFYSSYEQYF | TRBV9
CASSSKDNQPQHF | TRBV18
CASSFWTSQETQYF | TRBV5-1
CASSYLKYEQYF | TRBV6-6
CASTDSGWYF | TRBV25-1
CASSVLGGDGTYNEQFF | TRBV9
CASKPRGLAGGHYNEQFF | TRBV5-1
CASSVSSGPENEQFF | TRBV2
CASSLGTGVLYEQYF | TRBV11-2
CASSFGGAQETQYF | TRBV7-2
CASSSDRNSNQPQHF | TRBV6-6
CASTRLGVGTGELFF | TRBV27
CAWKPLDRGGSYEQYF | TRBV30
CASSFGVGTGARDTEAFF | TRBV11-2
CSARKNTEAFF | TRBV20-1
CASSGPITFNEQFF | TRBV6-6
CASSFGRARAGELFF | TRBV28
CATSRDLAARTEAFF | TRBV15
CASSLNRTSTDTQYF | TRBV7-9
CASSWASGNYEQYF | TRBV5-4
CASSYGAGRGTDTQYF | TRBV6-5
CASSDFTATEAFF | TRBV6-6
CASSNRDAQFF | TRBV5-4
CASSPGPTFSYEQYF | TRBV11-3
CASSYPGLAVEQYF | TRBV5-5
CASSRLAGADTQYF | TRBV18
CASSLGSYYEQYF | TRBV28
CASSRRMIDREGGETQYF | TRBV7-9
CAISESIAGSSYEQYF | TRBV10-3
CASSLMQRGIAEKLFF | TRBV11-3
CASSLGLAGGYEQFF | TRBV12-1
CASSLGPALNTEAFF | TRBV11-2
CASSPKGDFNEQFF | TRBV10-1
CACHHGSGNTIYF | TRBV30
CASSTTGTLQYF | TRBV19